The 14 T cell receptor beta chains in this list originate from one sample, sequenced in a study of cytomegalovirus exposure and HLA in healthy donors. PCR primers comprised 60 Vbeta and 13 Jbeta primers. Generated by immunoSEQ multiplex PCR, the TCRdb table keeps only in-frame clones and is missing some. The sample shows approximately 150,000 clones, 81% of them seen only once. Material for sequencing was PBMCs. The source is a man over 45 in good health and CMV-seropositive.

The CDR3 is CASSVTGQTNEKLFF. As DNA, the CDR3 is TGTGCCAGCAGTGTCACGGGACAGACAAATGAAAAACTGTTTTTT. The chain is built from TRBV2 and TRBJ1-4; 7 bases fit TRBD1. CDR3 length equals 15 residues. Germline CDR1 reads SNHLY; CDR2 reads FYNNEI. The trim removed 4 bases at V and 5 bases at J, leaving 7 bases unmatched.

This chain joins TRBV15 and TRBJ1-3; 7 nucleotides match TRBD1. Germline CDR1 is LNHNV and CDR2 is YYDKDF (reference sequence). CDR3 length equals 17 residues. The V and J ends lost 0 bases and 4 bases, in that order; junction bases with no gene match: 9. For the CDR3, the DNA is TGTGCCACCAGCAGAGATAGGACGGGACAGTGGGGAAACACCATATATTTT. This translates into CATSRDRTGQWGNTIYF.

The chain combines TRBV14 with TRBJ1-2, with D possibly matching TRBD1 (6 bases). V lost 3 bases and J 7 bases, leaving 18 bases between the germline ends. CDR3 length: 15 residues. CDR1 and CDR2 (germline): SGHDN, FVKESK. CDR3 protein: CASSHLWGPTGGYTF. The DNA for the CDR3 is TGTGCCAGCAGCCACCTCTGGGGGCCCACGGGTGGCTACACCTTC.

The CDR3 reads CASSYSPRGGKTEAFF. The CDR3 nucleotides read TGTGCCAGCAGTTACTCTCCTCGGGGAGGTAAAACTGAAGCTTTCTTT. The V gene is TRBV6-6, the J gene TRBJ1-1, with no clear D. Trimming pared 0 bases from V and 5 bases from J, leaving 16 bases between. The CDR3 runs 16 residues. The V gene's germline CDR1 is MNHNY and CDR2 SVGAGI (reference sequence).

CDR3 nucleotides: TGTGCCAGCAGCTTGCCCGGTCAGCCCCAGCATTTT. Translating gives CASSLPGQPQHF. The chain carries TRBV5-4 and TRBJ1-5; D unresolved. CDR1 is SGHNT and CDR2 is YYREEE in the germline V gene (reference sequence). Trimming shortened V by 1 base and J by 6 bases, and 5 bases separated the two germline ends. This CDR3 is 12 amino acids long. Full variable domain (missing parts from reference TRBV5-4 and TRBJ1-5): ETGVTQSPTHLIKTRGQQVTLRCSSQSGHNTVSWYQQALGQGPQFIFQYYREEENGRGNFPPRFSGLQFPNYSSELNVNALELDDSALYLCASSLPGQPQHFGDGTRLSIL.

The CDR3 reads CAWSLARTSGGAHIQYF. Written as DNA, the CDR3 is TGTGCCTGGAGTCTGGCCCGGACTAGCGGGGGGGCTCACATTCAGTACTTC. The rearrangement joins TRBV30 to TRBJ2-4; 15 bases line up with TRBD2. Germline trimming cut 2 bases from V and 8 bases from J; bases unmatched to any gene: 10. Germline V CDR1 and CDR2: GTSNPN, SVGIG (reference sequence). This CDR3 comprises 17 residues.

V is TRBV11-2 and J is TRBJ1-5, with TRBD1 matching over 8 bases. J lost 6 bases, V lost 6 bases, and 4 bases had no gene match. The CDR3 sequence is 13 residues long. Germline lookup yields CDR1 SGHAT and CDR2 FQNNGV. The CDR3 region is CASSQGAGQPQHF. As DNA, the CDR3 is TGTGCCAGCAGTCAGGGGGCTGGTCAGCCCCAGCATTTT.

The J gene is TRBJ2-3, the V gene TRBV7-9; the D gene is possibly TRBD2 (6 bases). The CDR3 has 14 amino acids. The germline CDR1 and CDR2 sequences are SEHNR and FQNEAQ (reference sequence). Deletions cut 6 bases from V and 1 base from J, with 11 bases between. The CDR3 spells CASRGGRGTDTQYF. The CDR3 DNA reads TGTGCCAGCAGGGGGGGACGGGGCACAGATACGCAGTATTTT.

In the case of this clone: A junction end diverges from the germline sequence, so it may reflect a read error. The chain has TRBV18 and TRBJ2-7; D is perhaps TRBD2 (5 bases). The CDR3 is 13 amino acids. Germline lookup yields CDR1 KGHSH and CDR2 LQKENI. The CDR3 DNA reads TGTGCCAGCTCGCCACGACGAGGGTACGAGCAGTACTTC. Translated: CASSPRRGYEQYF. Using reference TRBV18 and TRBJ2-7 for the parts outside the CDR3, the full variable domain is NAGVMQNPRHLVRRRGQEARLRCSPMKGHSHVYWYRQLPEEGLKFMVYLQKENIIDESGMPKERFSAEFPKEGPSILRIQQVVRGDSAAYFCASSPRRGYEQYFGPGTRLTVT.

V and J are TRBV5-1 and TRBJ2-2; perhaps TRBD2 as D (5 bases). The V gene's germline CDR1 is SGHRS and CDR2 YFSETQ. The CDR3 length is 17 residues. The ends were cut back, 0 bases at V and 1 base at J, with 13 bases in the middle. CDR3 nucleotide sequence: TGCGCCAGCAGCTTGGGGTCTCGGGCGGGGAACACCGGGGAGCTGTTTTTT. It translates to CASSLGSRAGNTGELFF.

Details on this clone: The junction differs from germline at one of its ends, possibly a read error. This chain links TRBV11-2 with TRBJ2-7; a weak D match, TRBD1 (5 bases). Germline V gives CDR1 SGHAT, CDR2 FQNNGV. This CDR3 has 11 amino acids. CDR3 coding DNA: TGTGCCAGCAGCGGGGCCTACGGGCAGTACTTC. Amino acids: CASSGAYGQYF. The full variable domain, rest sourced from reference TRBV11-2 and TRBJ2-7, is EAGVAQSPRYKIIEKRQSVAFWCNPISGHATLYWYQQILGQGPKLLIQFQNNGVVDDSQLPKDRFSAERLKGVDSTLKIQPAKLEDSAVYLCASSGAYGQYFGPGTRLTVT.

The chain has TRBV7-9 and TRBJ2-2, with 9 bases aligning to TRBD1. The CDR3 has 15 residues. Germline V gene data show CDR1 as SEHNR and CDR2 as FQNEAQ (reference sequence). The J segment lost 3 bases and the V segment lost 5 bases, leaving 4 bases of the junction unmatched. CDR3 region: CASSTGQGDTGELFF. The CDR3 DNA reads TGTGCCAGCAGCACGGGACAGGGAGACACCGGGGAGCTGTTTTTT.

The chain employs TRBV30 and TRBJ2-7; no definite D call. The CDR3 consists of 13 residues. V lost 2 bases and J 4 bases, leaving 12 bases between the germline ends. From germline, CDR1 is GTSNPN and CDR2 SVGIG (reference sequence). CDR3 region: CAWSLKPGYEQYF. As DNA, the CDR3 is TGTGCCTGGAGTCTAAAACCCGGGTACGAGCAGTACTTC.

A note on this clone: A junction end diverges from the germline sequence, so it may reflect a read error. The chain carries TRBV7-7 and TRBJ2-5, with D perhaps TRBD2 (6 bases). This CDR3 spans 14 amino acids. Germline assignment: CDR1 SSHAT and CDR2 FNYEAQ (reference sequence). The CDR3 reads CASSLGGSTETQYF. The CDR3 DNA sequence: TGTGCTAGCAGCTTAGGAGGGAGTACGGAGACCCAGTACTTC.